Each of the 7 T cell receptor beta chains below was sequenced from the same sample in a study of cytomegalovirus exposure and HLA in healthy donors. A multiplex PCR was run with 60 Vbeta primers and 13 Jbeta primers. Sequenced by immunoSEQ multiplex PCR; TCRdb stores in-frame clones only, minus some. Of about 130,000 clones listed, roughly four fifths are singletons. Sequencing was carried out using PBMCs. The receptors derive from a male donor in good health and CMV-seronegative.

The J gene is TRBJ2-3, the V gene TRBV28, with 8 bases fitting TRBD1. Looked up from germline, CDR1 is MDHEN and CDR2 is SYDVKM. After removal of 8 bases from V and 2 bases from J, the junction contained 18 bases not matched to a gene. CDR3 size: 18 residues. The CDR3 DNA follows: TGTGCCAGCTCAAGGGGGGACCCCTTCAGGGGGCCCACAGATACGCAGTATTTT. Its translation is CASSRGDPFRGPTDTQYF. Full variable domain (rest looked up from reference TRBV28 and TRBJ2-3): DVKVTQSSRYLVKRTGEKVFLECVQDMDHENMFWYRQDPGLGLRLIYFSYDVKMKEKGDIPEGYSVSREKKERFSLILESASTNQTSMYLCASSRGDPFRGPTDTQYFGPGTRLTVL.

Here the CDR3 reads CSVEVGQVDHGYTF. In DNA form, the CDR3 reads TGCAGCGTTGAAGTCGGACAGGTGGATCATGGCTACACCTTC. The chain recombines TRBV29-1 with TRBJ1-2; TRBD1 aligns across 7 bases. The CDR3 covers 14 residues. Per germline, CDR1 SQVTM and CDR2 ANQGSEA. J gave up 6 bases and V 1 base, and 8 bases lay outside the gene matches.

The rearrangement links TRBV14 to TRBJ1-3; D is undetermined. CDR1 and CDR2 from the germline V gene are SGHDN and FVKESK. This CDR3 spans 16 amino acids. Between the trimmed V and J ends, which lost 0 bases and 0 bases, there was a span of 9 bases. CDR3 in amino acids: CASSQEEWASGNTIYF. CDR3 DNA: TGTGCCAGCAGCCAAGAGGAATGGGCCTCTGGAAACACCATATATTTT. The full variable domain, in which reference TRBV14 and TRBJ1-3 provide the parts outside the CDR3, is EAGVTQFPSHSVIEKGQTVTLRCDPISGHDNLYWYRRVMGKEIKFLLHFVKESKQDESGMPNNRFLAERTGGTYSTLKVQPAELEDSGVYFCASSQEEWASGNTIYFGEGSWLTVV.

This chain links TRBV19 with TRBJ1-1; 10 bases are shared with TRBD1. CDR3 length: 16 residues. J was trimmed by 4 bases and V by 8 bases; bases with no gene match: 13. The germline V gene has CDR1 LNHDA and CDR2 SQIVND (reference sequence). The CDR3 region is CASGGQGVSRGTEAFF. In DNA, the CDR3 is TGTGCCAGTGGCGGACAGGGGGTTTCCCGCGGCACTGAAGCTTTCTTT.

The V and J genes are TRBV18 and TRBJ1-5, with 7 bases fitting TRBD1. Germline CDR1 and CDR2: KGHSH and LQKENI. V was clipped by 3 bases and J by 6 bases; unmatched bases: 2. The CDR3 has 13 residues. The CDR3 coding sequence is TGTGCCAGCTCACCGCAGGGGGTTCAGCCCCAGCATTTT. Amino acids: CASSPQGVQPQHF.

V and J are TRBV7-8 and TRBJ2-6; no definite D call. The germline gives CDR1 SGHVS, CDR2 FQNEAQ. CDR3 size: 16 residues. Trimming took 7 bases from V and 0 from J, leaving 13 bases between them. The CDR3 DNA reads TGTGCCAGCACCTCTTCTGGGCGCTCTGGGGCCAACGTCCTGACTTTC. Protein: CASTSSGRSGANVLTF.

This CDR3 reads CASTLRGAVETQYF. The CDR3 DNA is TGTGCCAGCACCCTGCGCGGGGCGGTGGAGACCCAGTACTTC. The rearrangement links TRBV5-6 to TRBJ2-5, with D possibly matching TRBD2 (6 bases). CDR1 and CDR2 (germline): SGHDT, YYEEEE. Between the trimmed V and J ends, which lost 6 bases and 5 bases, there was a span of 17 bases. This CDR3 comprises 14 residues.